The text below deals with one TCR beta chain. It has no known antigen specificity. Base quality data are lacking; no much larger clone is found one base away. The germline V gene (reference sequence) provides CDR1 MNHEY and CDR2 SMNVEV. V and J are trimmed by 6 bases and 2 bases, and the gene matches miss 3 bases of the junction. From cysteine to phenylalanine, the CDR3 is 14 amino acids long. CDR3 DNA only is kept here, 42 bases in frame from base 1. Ficoll-Paque density gradient centrifugation was used to isolate PBMCs. This entry is derived from a study of T-cell memory formation after mild COVID-19 (dated by TCRdb to 2020 to 2023). As for the study more broadly: Most TCR sequence clusters were specific to one of the two donors. Longitudinal TCRalpha and TCRbeta repertoire sequencing tracked T-cell clones expanding and contracting after mild COVID-19 in a couple of donors. The cohort comprised two young, previously healthy adult volunteers, one female and one male.

General study outcomes and caveats: Only a couple of mild cases were covered by the study, and larger cohorts that include severe cases with pre-infection samples were considered necessary. Clones that contracted from day 15 to 85 showed balanced CD4/CD8 phenotypes, whereas a second wave of clones that expanded from day 15 to 37 leaned towards CD4+. The detection of some responding clones in pre-infection memory suggests that pre-existing cross-reactive memory T cells joined the SARS-CoV-2 response. Whether the second-wave clones peaking on day 37 were SARS-CoV-2 specific was not confirmed. Contracting CD4+ clones turned up mainly in the CM and EM memory subsets, whereas EMRA was where CD8+ clones were enriched.

Sequenced using an Illumina NovaSeq 6000. Using 5'RACE with constant-segment primers, TCRalpha and TCRbeta cDNA libraries were constructed, with sample barcodes and unique molecular identifiers added in the process. Trizol reagent was used to extract RNA from every sample. Libraries were amplified in two PCR steps, with a second sample barcode and Illumina TruSeq adapters added in the second step. Sequencing of libraries was performed on an Illumina NovaSeq with 2 x 150 bp paired-end reads. The authors' pipeline ran thus. Demultiplexing of reads and collapsing into UMI-guided consensus sequences were performed with migec v1.2.7. Using mixcr v2.1.11, the UMI consensuses were aligned to TRA and TRB V and J templates and assembled into clonotypes. Clonotypes were classified as expanded or contracted when called significant by both edgeR and NoisET, with noise models trained on biological replicates. edgeR calls used a false discovery rate-adjusted p below 0.01 and a log2 fold-change threshold of 1. PCA with hierarchical clustering of max-normalized trajectories of the 1000 most abundant clonotypes was used as exploratory dynamics analysis. Each responding clone was given a CD4 or CD8 phenotype based on the CD4+ and CD8+ repertoires, which had been sequenced separately. TCRdb itself trimmed the public reads at Q25 with fastp, ran MiXCR and retained productive beta chains. All rows with the same CDR3 protein become a single entry with the most common DNA and genes. These V and J calls are TCRdb output, not the study's own analysis. Recorded for this sample are about 340,000 distinct CDR3 sequences; 20% to 25% of them occurred a single time. Together, the top ten hold roughly an eighth of the sample.

This sequence originates from an adult woman who had mild COVID-19 (a few samples of this study predate the infection). The sample titles of this study are shuffled in the database, so cell type and time point are left out; the donor was told from shared clones. Here the chain combines TRBV27 and TRBJ2-3, and TRBD1 matches 9 of the central bases. Sample: PBMCs or a T cell subset sorted from them (not recorded which). CDR3 region: CASRWTGDTDTQYF. The nucleotide sequence reads TGTGCCAGCAGGTGGACAGGGGACACAGATACGCAGTATTTT.